These 13 T cell receptor beta chains originate from one sample sequenced in a study of follicular helper T cells after annual influenza vaccination (TCRdb year 2017). The library was generated by the immunoSEQ multiplex PCR assay. TCRdb took this table from immuneACCESS and kept in-frame rearrangements with V and J called. Such tables lack part of the clones; where checked against another copy, unresolved V genes explain under half of the gap, and the rest is unexplained. The sample profile shows just over 8,500 clones; approximately 78% of them were found once. Jointly, the top ten make up over 4% of the sample. The time point label here, explained by the study, means: 2015-2016 season, 7 days after influenza vaccination. The material was CXCR5+ CD38- circulating T follicular helper cells from blood, obtained 7 days after influenza vaccination. The meaning of the sample's cell subset or site label: circulating Tfh, non-naive CD4+CXCR5+PD-1+ (ICOS+CD38+ or ICOS-CD38-). The receptors derive from an adult who received the influenza vaccine.

The rearrangement links TRBV18 to TRBJ2-1; the match to TRBD1 covers 9 bases. This CDR3 comprises 15 residues. Germline CDR1 and CDR2: KGHSH and LQKENI. J lost 5 bases, V lost 5 bases, and 7 bases had no gene match. The CDR3 here is CASSEQGALNNEQFF. CDR3 sequence (DNA): TGTGCCAGCTCAGAACAGGGGGCTCTCAACAATGAGCAGTTCTTC. Full variable domain (remainder filled in from reference TRBV18 and TRBJ2-1): NAGVMQNPRHLVRRRGQEARLRCSPMKGHSHVYWYRQLPEEGLKFMVYLQKENIIDESGMPKERFSAEFPKEGPSILRIQQVVRGDSAAYFCASSEQGALNNEQFFGPGTRLTVL.

The sample holds a few counts of this clone. The chain uses TRBV6-6 and TRBJ2-7; 8 nucleotides line up with TRBD1. V gave up 2 bases and J gave up 2 bases; unmatched junction bases: 5. The CDR3 loop spans 15 amino acids. Germline V gene data show CDR1 as MNHNY and CDR2 as SVGAGI (reference sequence). CDR3: CASSYPNRGAYEQYF. The DNA for the CDR3 is TGTGCCAGCAGTTACCCCAACAGGGGGGCCTACGAGCAGTACTTC.

This clone was counted a few times. The chain is built from TRBV2 and TRBJ1-2; maybe TRBD1 (5 bases). CDR3 length: 13 amino acids. Per the germline V gene, CDR1 is SNHLY and CDR2 is FYNNEI. Trimming shortened V by 5 bases and J by 4 bases, and 11 bases separated the two germline ends. Here the CDR3 reads CASSLQGIYGYTF. For the CDR3, the DNA is TGTGCCAGCAGTTTGCAGGGTATCTATGGCTACACCTTC.

This chain links TRBV5-4 with TRBJ2-3; unclear D gene. From germline, CDR1 is SGHNT and CDR2 YYREEE (reference sequence). The CDR3 is made up of 12 amino acids. V was clipped by 3 bases and J by 2 bases, with 4 bases between them. CDR3 residues: CASSSSTDTQYF. CDR3 bases: TGTGCCAGCAGCTCCTCCACAGATACGCAGTATTTT. Supplemented by reference TRBV5-4 and TRBJ2-3, the full variable domain reads ETGVTQSPTHLIKTRGQQVTLRCSSQSGHNTVSWYQQALGQGPQFIFQYYREEENGRGNFPPRFSGLQFPNYSSELNVNALELDDSALYLCASSSSTDTQYFGPGTRLTVL.

This chain links TRBV21-1 with TRBJ1-5; the table's D call of TRBD1 was not tested on the DNA. TRBV21-1 is a documented pseudogene. The length of the CDR3 is 16 residues. The CDR3 spells CASSKGEQGSNQPQHF. In nucleotides, the CDR3 is TGTGCCAGCAGCAAAGGCGAACAGGGTAGTAATCAGCCCCAGCATTTT.

This chain connects TRBV15 to TRBJ2-1; D is undetermined. Per the germline V gene, CDR1 is LNHNV and CDR2 is YYDKDF (reference sequence). The CDR3 is made up of 15 amino acids. The V gene lost 0 bases and the J gene lost 4 bases, with 10 bases spanning the gap. The CDR3 DNA reads as TGTGCCACCAGCAGAGATCAAAGGGAATACAATGAGCAGTTCTTC. Protein: CATSRDQREYNEQFF. The full variable domain, in which reference TRBV15 and TRBJ2-1 provide the parts outside the CDR3, is DAMVIQNPRYQVTQFGKPVTLSCSQTLNHNVMYWYQQKSSQAPKLLFHYYDKDFNNEADTPDNFQSRRPNTSFCFLDIRSPGLGDTAMYLCATSRDQREYNEQFFGPGTRLTVL.

In this sample, this clone turned up once. The genes are TRBV7-2 and TRBJ2-3; D gene ambiguous. V was clipped by 3 bases and J by 0 bases, with 7 bases between them. The CDR3 loop spans 14 amino acids. Germline V CDR1 and CDR2: SGHTA, FQGNSA. In nucleotides, the CDR3 is TGTGCCAGCAGCTTCACTGGGAGCACAGATACGCAGTATTTT. This translates into CASSFTGSTDTQYF. The full variable domain, in which reference TRBV7-2 and TRBJ2-3 provide the parts outside the CDR3, is GAGVSQSPSNKVTEKGKDVELRCDPISGHTALYWYRQSLGQGLEFLIYFQGNSAPDKSGLPSDRFSAERTGGSVSTLTIQRTQQEDSAVYLCASSFTGSTDTQYFGPGTRLTVL.

V and J are TRBV5-1 and TRBJ2-5, with D possibly being TRBD2 (5 bases). V lost 4 bases and J lost 4, with 17 bases in between. CDR3 length: 15 amino acids. Germline-derived CDR1 and CDR2 are SGHRS and YFSETQ. CDR3 region: CASSPGLVLLETQYF. Here the CDR3 DNA reads TGCGCCAGCAGCCCAGGACTGGTTTTGTTAGAGACCCAGTACTTC. Filled out from reference TRBV5-1 and TRBJ2-5, the complete variable domain reads KAGVTQTPRYLIKTRGQQVTLSCSPISGHRSVSWYQQTPGQGLQFLFEYFSETQRNKGNFPGRFSGRQFSNSRSEMNVSTLELGDSALYLCASSPGLVLLETQYFGPGTRLLVL.

This clone occurred a few times. V gene TRBV6-7 combines with J gene TRBJ1-6, with 9 bases that match TRBD1. TRBV6-7 is labeled an ORF, and its function is uncertain. The CDR3 runs to 14 residues. Losses at the gene ends were 2 bases for V and 8 bases for J; bases not matched to a gene: 1. CDR3 protein: CASSYDRGDSPLHF. The CDR3 nucleotides read TGTGCCAGCAGTTACGACAGGGGGGATTCACCCCTCCACTTT.

The J gene is TRBJ2-1, the V gene TRBV28; D perhaps matches TRBD2 (6 bases). The CDR3 consists of 11 residues. V shed 6 bases and J shed 15 bases, with 15 bases lying between them. Per the germline V gene, CDR1 is MDHEN and CDR2 is SYDVKM. The CDR3 DNA reads TGTGCCAGCAGCCGCCGACTAGTGCGGTTCTTC. This sequence encodes CASSRRLVRFF.

The chain recombines TRBV9 with TRBJ1-2, with D possibly TRBD1 on 5 matching bases. From germline, CDR1 is SGDLS and CDR2 YYNGEE. The CDR3 loop spans 15 amino acids. Trimming pared 4 bases from V and 3 bases from J, leaving 16 bases between. CDR3 loop: CASSPDSHIYYGYTF. CDR3 in DNA: TGTGCCAGCAGCCCCGACAGCCACATTTACTATGGCTACACCTTC.

The rearrangement uses TRBV2 and TRBJ1-3; TRBD1 is a possible D gene (6 bases). Germline assignment: CDR1 SNHLY and CDR2 FYNNEI. CDR3 length: 15 residues. V gave up 4 bases and J gave up 2 bases, with 12 bases separating them. CDR3 sequence: CASSGAQGTGNTIYF. The CDR3 DNA follows: TGTGCCAGCAGTGGAGCACAGGGAACTGGAAACACCATATATTTT.

The J gene is TRBJ2-6, the V gene TRBV5-8, with a weak D call TRBD1 (5 bases). V shed 0 bases and J shed 2 bases, with 9 bases lying between them. The CDR3 is made up of 16 amino acids. Germline V gives CDR1 SGHTS, CDR2 YDEGEE. CDR3 in DNA: TGTGCCAGCAGCTTGGGCAGGGTAACTGGGGCCAACGTCCTGACTTTC. Translation: CASSLGRVTGANVLTF.